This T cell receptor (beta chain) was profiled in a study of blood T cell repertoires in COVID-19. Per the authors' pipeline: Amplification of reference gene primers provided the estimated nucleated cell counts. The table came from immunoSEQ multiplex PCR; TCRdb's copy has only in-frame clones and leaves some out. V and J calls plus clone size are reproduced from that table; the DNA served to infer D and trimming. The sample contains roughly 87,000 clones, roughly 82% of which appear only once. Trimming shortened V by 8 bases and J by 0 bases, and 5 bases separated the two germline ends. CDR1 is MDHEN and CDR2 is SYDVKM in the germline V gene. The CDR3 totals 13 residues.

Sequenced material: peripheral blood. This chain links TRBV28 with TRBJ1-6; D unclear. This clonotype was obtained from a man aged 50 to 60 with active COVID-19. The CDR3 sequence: CASLASYNSPLHF. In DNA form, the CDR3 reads TGTGCCAGCTTAGCCTCCTATAATTCACCCCTCCACTTT.